Following are 29 T cell receptor beta chains from one sample sequenced in a study of blood T cell repertoires in COVID-19. The assay was immunoSEQ multiplex PCR, and TCRdb's table has in-frame clones only and misses some. The sample has 130,000 to 150,000 clones, roughly three quarters seen once. Sequences were obtained from peripheral blood. Every receptor here comes from an older woman with COVID-19, enrolled during active disease.

This clone came up once. At one end the junction does not follow the germline gene, possibly because of a read error. V and J are TRBV7-7 and TRBJ1-3; D is uncertain. Germline CDR1 and CDR2: SSHAT and FNYEAQ (reference sequence). The CDR3 has 16 residues. CDR3 sequence reads: CASSPTAMSSGNTIYF. CDR3 DNA sequence: TGTGCTAGCAGCCCTACAGCCATGAGCTCTGGAAACACCATATATTTT.

The chain links TRBV7-2 to TRBJ1-1; 7 nucleotides match TRBD1. This CDR3 region has 15 residues. Germline V gives CDR1 SGHTA, CDR2 FQGNSA. J gave up 1 base and V 2 bases, and 4 bases lay outside the gene matches. The CDR3 DNA sequence: TGTGCCAGCAGCTTAACCGGGACAGCGAACACTGAAGCTTTCTTT. Translating it yields CASSLTGTANTEAFF.

The chain is built from TRBV28 and TRBJ2-5, with 7 bases that match TRBD1. Germline values: CDR1 MDHEN, CDR2 SYDVKM. V was pared by 5 bases and J by 0 bases, with 9 bases of the junction left unmatched. The CDR3 is 16 residues long. The CDR3, as DNA: TGTGCCAGCAGTCCATTGACAGGGACCCACCAAGAGACCCAGTACTTC. This sequence encodes CASSPLTGTHQETQYF. The full variable domain, its missing parts supplied by reference TRBV28 and TRBJ2-5, is DVKVTQSSRYLVKRTGEKVFLECVQDMDHENMFWYRQDPGLGLRLIYFSYDVKMKEKGDIPEGYSVSREKKERFSLILESASTNQTSMYLCASSPLTGTHQETQYFGPGTRLLVL.

The chain is built from TRBV9 and TRBJ1-2; D may be TRBD1 (6 bases). Trimming took 3 bases from V and 6 from J, leaving 6 bases between them. This CDR3 comprises 11 residues. CDR1 is SGDLS and CDR2 is YYNGEE in the germline V gene. The CDR3 reads CASSDRDGYTF. CDR3 DNA sequence: TGTGCCAGCAGCGACAGGGATGGCTACACCTTC.

Only a few counts were recorded for this clone. The V and J genes are TRBV6-4 and TRBJ2-3, with TRBD2 matching 8 bases. This CDR3 region has 16 residues. The V and J ends lost 3 bases and 0 bases, in that order; junction bases with no gene match: 5. Looked up from germline, CDR1 is MRHNA and CDR2 is SNTAGT. Written as DNA, the CDR3 is TGTGCCAGCAGTGAAGGTAGCGGGGCTAGCACAGATACGCAGTATTTT. Its translation is CASSEGSGASTDTQYF.

CDR3 nucleotide sequence: TGTGCCAGCAGCCGGACTAGCGGGCGCACAGATACGCAGTATTTT. This codes for CASSRTSGRTDTQYF. The chain couples TRBV7-9 to TRBJ2-3; 11 positions match TRBD2. V lost 5 bases, J lost 1 base, and 2 bases stayed unmatched. The germline CDR1 and CDR2 sequences are SEHNR and FQNEAQ (reference sequence). The CDR3 spans 15 residues.

The V call is TRBV19, the J call TRBJ2-5, with D perhaps matching TRBD1 (6 bases). Trimming pared 5 bases from V and 5 bases from J, leaving 12 bases between. Germline-derived CDR1 and CDR2 are LNHDA and SQIVND (reference sequence). CDR3 length: 13 amino acids. CDR3 nucleotide sequence: TGTGCCAGTAGTGGGGGCAGAGCGGAGACCCAGTACTTC. Its translation: CASSGGRAETQYF.

This chain joins TRBV28 and TRBJ2-7, with 14 bases that match TRBD2. The CDR3 loop spans 17 amino acids. V was clipped by 7 bases and J by 0 bases; unmatched bases: 8. CDR1 and CDR2 (germline): MDHEN, SYDVKM. CDR3 sequence (DNA): TGTGCCAGCACTCCACTGGGACTAGCGGGGGCCTCCTACGAGCAGTACTTC. Translated, it gives CASTPLGLAGASYEQYF.

A few counts support this clone. V usage is TRBV6-5 and J usage is TRBJ2-7; TRBD2 aligns across 9 bases. V shed 6 bases and J 2 bases; nucleotides not matched to a gene: 5. The V gene's germline CDR1 is MNHEY and CDR2 SVGAGI. This CDR3 is 14 amino acids long. CDR3 coding DNA: TGTGCCAGCAGGCGGGGGGGACTCCCCTACGAGCAGTACTTC. It encodes CASRRGGLPYEQYF.

This clone is a singleton in its sample. CDR3 DNA: TGCGCCAGCAGCCTAGGGGGAGTGCCCTACACTGAAGCTTTCTTT. Encoded protein: CASSLGGVPYTEAFF. This chain connects TRBV5-1 to TRBJ1-1; D may be TRBD1 (6 bases). This CDR3 comprises 15 residues. Between the trimmed V and J ends, which lost 4 bases and 3 bases, there was a span of 16 bases. Germline lookup yields CDR1 SGHRS and CDR2 YFSETQ.

The chain is built from TRBV27 and TRBJ1-1; D not resolved. The germline V gene encodes CDR1 MNHEY and CDR2 SMNVEV (reference sequence). The CDR3 has 17 amino acids. V was cut by 0 bases and J by 4 bases, with 18 bases left in between. The CDR3 DNA reads as TGTGCCAGCAGTTTATCCCCTCGGGGTGTTGGTGGCACTGAAGCTTTCTTT. Translating gives CASSLSPRGVGGTEAFF.

The gene calls are TRBV7-2 and TRBJ2-1; D gene ambiguous. The CDR3 length is 14 residues. The germline CDR1 and CDR2 sequences are SGHTA and FQGNSA. The V end lost 7 bases, the J end lost 4 bases, and 14 bases lay between the germline ends. The CDR3 DNA sequence: TGTGCCAGCAAACCCAGCATCGGGTACAATGAGCAGTTCTTC. It is translated as CASKPSIGYNEQFF. Full variable domain (remainder filled in from reference TRBV7-2 and TRBJ2-1): GAGVSQSPSNKVTEKGKDVELRCDPISGHTALYWYRQSLGQGLEFLIYFQGNSAPDKSGLPSDRFSAERTGGSVSTLTIQRTQQEDSAVYLCASKPSIGYNEQFFGPGTRLTVL.

The chain couples TRBV9 to TRBJ1-1; no reliable D call. Trimming cost V 6 bases and J 3 bases, with 21 bases left between them. Germline CDR1 reads SGDLS; CDR2 reads YYNGEE. This CDR3 spans 16 amino acids. The CDR3 sequence is CASTPGALAGYTEAFF. DNA of the CDR3: TGTGCCAGCACCCCGGGAGCCCTGGCGGGGTACACTGAAGCTTTCTTT.

The chain is built from TRBV5-4 and TRBJ1-1; D perhaps matches TRBD1 (5 bases). V was cut by 6 bases and J by 4 bases, with 19 bases left in between. This CDR3 comprises 15 residues. Per germline, CDR1 SGHNT and CDR2 YYREEE (reference sequence). The CDR3 protein is CASTAKEGRSTEAFF. CDR3 sequence (DNA): TGTGCCAGCACCGCTAAGGAGGGGAGGAGCACTGAAGCTTTCTTT.

The rearrangement joins TRBV19 to TRBJ1-2, with TRBD1 matching over 9 bases. Germline assignment: CDR1 LNHDA and CDR2 SQIVND (reference sequence). The CDR3 consists of 16 residues. The trim removed 1 base at V and 7 bases at J, leaving 10 bases unmatched. The CDR3 nucleotides read TGTGCCAGTAGTATAGGCGGGACAGGGTATTCTTCTGGCTACACCTTC. Encoded protein: CASSIGGTGYSSGYTF.

This rearrangement joins TRBV14 to TRBJ2-5; 8 bases agree with TRBD1. The germline V gene has CDR1 SGHDN and CDR2 FVKESK. V was pared by 5 bases and J by 3 bases, with 5 bases of the junction left unmatched. This CDR3 has 14 amino acids. The chain's CDR3 is CASSSRGLEETQYF. The DNA of the CDR3 is TGTGCCAGCAGCTCCAGGGGGCTAGAAGAGACCCAGTACTTC.

The V call is TRBV10-3, the J call TRBJ2-7; weak D call: TRBD1 (6 bases). The germline gives CDR1 ENHRY, CDR2 SYGVKD. This CDR3 region has 13 residues. V was pared by 5 bases and J by 6 bases, with 14 bases between. CDR3 amino acids: CAISRDVRGEQYF. In DNA, the CDR3 is TGTGCCATCAGTCGGGACGTCAGGGGCGAGCAGTACTTC.

The rearrangement uses TRBV7-2 and TRBJ2-7; TRBD2 matches at 8 bases. The V segment lost 5 bases and the J segment 5 bases; nucleotides outside the gene matches: 8. This CDR3 is built from 14 residues. CDR1 is SGHTA, CDR2 FQGNSA, per germline. The CDR3, as DNA: TGTGCCAGCAGCCGCTATGGGCGGGGGGACGAGCAGTACTTC. This codes for CASSRYGRGDEQYF.

The chain uses TRBV19 and TRBJ1-2; D is uncertain. Trimming took 2 bases from V and 4 from J, leaving 8 bases between them. CDR3 size: 13 residues. CDR1 and CDR2 (germline): LNHDA, SQIVND (reference sequence). The CDR3 region is CASSINGLYGYTF. The CDR3 DNA reads TGTGCCAGTAGTATAAATGGGCTCTATGGCTACACCTTC.

The V gene is TRBV5-1, the J gene TRBJ2-2, with 10 positions matching TRBD2. The CDR3 has 18 amino acids. J lost 2 bases, V lost 4 bases, and 11 bases had no gene match. Looked up from germline, CDR1 is SGHRS and CDR2 is YFSETQ. CDR3 sequence (DNA): TGCGCCAGCAGCCCGGAGTTAGCGGGGGGTCCAAACACCGGGGAGCTGTTTTTT. Protein: CASSPELAGGPNTGELFF.

The V gene is TRBV5-1, the J gene TRBJ2-1, with TRBD1 identical over 8 bases. The trim removed 2 bases at V and 7 bases at J, leaving 20 bases unmatched. The CDR3 has 19 amino acids. CDR1 is SGHRS and CDR2 is YFSETQ in the germline V gene. CDR3 protein: CASSLGRGQGAPPRNEQFF. As DNA, the CDR3 is TGCGCCAGCAGCTTAGGGAGAGGGCAGGGGGCCCCCCCTCGGAATGAGCAGTTCTTC.

This clone was seen a handful of times. The chain is built from TRBV9 and TRBJ2-7; D might be TRBD2 (5 bases). V gave up 0 bases and J gave up 0 bases, with 10 bases separating them. The CDR3 has 15 amino acids. Germline V CDR1 and CDR2: SGDLS, YYNGEE. CDR3 region: CASSVGEGHSYEQYF. The DNA for the CDR3 is TGTGCCAGCAGCGTAGGCGAGGGCCACTCCTACGAGCAGTACTTC.

The rearrangement uses TRBV5-1 and TRBJ2-5; 9 nucleotides agree with TRBD2. Losses at the gene ends were 6 bases for V and 4 bases for J; bases not matched to a gene: 7. The CDR3 has 14 residues. CDR1 SGHRS and CDR2 YFSETQ come from the germline V gene. The CDR3 protein is CASKASGVGETQYF. CDR3 DNA sequence: TGCGCCAGCAAGGCTAGCGGGGTCGGAGAGACCCAGTACTTC.

The gene calls are TRBV27 and TRBJ1-2, with TRBD1 matching 7 bases. Germline-derived CDR1 and CDR2 are MNHEY and SMNVEV (reference sequence). The CDR3 sequence is 14 residues long. The junction had 4 bases not matched to a gene; V was cut back by 5 bases and J by 1 base. The CDR3 reads CASSRDSSNYGYTF. CDR3 nucleotide sequence: TGTGCCAGCAGTCGGGACAGTAGTAACTATGGCTACACCTTC.

The chain uses TRBV6-5 and TRBJ1-2; D may be TRBD1 (5 bases). V lost 6 bases and J 3 bases, leaving 14 bases between the germline ends. The CDR3 covers 14 residues. Germline V gene data show CDR1 as MNHEY and CDR2 as SVGAGI. CDR3 bases: TGTGCCAGCAGGCCACCCGGAGGGGACTATGGCTACACCTTC. This sequence encodes CASRPPGGDYGYTF.

The genes are TRBV7-2 and TRBJ1-5, with D tentatively TRBD1 (5 bases). CDR3 size: 15 residues. V gave up 5 bases and J gave up 3 bases, with 14 bases separating them. Germline CDR1 SGHTA, CDR2 FQGNSA. CDR3 region: CASSQMQGPNQPQHF. In nucleotides, the CDR3 is TGTGCCAGCAGCCAGATGCAGGGCCCCAATCAGCCCCAGCATTTT.

The gene calls are TRBV5-5 and TRBJ2-1; D unclear. V was trimmed by 3 bases and J by 1 base, leaving 11 bases between them. Germline-derived CDR1 and CDR2 are SGHKS and YYEKEE (reference sequence). This CDR3 comprises 15 residues. In DNA form, the CDR3 reads TGTGCCAGCAGCTCACTGAGTAGTTCCTACAATGAGCAGTTCTTC. Amino acids: CASSSLSSSYNEQFF.

The chain employs TRBV19 and TRBJ2-5; 8 bases are a match to TRBD2. The CDR3 runs to 15 residues. Unmatched junction bases numbered 6, after V lost 2 bases and J lost 4 bases. Germline CDR1 reads LNHDA; CDR2 reads SQIVND (reference sequence). The DNA of the CDR3 is TGTGCCAGTAGTATACCCACCGCGGGGGGAGAGACCCAGTACTTC. Amino acids: CASSIPTAGGETQYF.

CDR3: CASRQTNGEQYF. In DNA form, the CDR3 reads TGTGCCAGCCGACAGACCAACGGGGAGCAGTACTTC. V gene TRBV2 combines with J gene TRBJ2-7; tentative D call: TRBD1 (5 bases). The CDR3 covers 12 residues. Trimming took off 8 bases at V and 7 bases at J, with 15 bases between the two ends. Germline-derived CDR1 and CDR2 are SNHLY and FYNNEI. The full variable domain, completed using reference TRBV2 and TRBJ2-7, is EPEVTQTPSHQVTQMGQEVILRCVPISNHLYFYWYRQILGQKVEFLVSFYNNEISEKSEIFDDQFSVERPDGSNFTLKIRSTKLEDSAMYFCASRQTNGEQYFGPGTRLTVT.